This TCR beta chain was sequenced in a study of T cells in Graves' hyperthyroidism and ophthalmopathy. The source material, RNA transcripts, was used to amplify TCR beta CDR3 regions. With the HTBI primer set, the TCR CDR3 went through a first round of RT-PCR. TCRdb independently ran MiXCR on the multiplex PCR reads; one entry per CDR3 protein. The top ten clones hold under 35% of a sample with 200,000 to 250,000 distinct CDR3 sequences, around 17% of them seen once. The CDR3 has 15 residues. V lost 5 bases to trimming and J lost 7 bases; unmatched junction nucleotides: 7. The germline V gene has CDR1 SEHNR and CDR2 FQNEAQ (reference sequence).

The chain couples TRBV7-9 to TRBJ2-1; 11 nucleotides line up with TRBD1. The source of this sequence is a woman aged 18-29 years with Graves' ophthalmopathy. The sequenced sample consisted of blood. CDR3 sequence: CASSAGQGVWNEQFF. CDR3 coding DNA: TGTGCCAGCAGCGCGGGACAGGGGGTTTGGAATGAGCAGTTCTTC.